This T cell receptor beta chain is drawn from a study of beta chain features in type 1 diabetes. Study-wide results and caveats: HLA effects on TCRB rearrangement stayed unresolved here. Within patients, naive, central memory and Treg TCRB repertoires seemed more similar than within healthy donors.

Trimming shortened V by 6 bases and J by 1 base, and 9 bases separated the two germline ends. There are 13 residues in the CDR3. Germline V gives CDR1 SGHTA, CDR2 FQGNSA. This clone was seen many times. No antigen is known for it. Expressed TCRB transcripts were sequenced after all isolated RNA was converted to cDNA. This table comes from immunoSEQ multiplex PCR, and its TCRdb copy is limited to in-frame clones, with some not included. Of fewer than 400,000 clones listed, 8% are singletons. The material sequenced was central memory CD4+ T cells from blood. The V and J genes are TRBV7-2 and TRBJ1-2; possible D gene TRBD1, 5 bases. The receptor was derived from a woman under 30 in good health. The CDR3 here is CASRRDGNYGYTF. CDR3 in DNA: TGTGCCAGCAGGCGGGACGGTAACTATGGCTACACCTTC.